This T cell receptor (beta chain) was identified in a study of tumor-infiltrating lymphocytes in primary liver carcinoma. Findings of the study overall: Tumor-adjacent and tumor-blood pairs displayed less overlap than did pairs of tumor regions.

The CDR3 spans 15 residues. Germline values: CDR1 MNHEY, CDR2 SVGAGI. V trimming: 6 bases; J trimming: 5 bases; junction bases outside the gene matches: 9. A primer in the constant region served to generate TCR beta cDNA from approximately 460 ng of total RNA. Three nested multiplex PCR rounds, a slightly modified ARM-PCR, produced the libraries for TCR beta. TRBV1-TRBV30 forward primers paired with a C-beta reverse primer were used in the first two PCR rounds, which ran approximately 10 cycles each. MiXCR was run by TCRdb on the multiplex PCR reads, yielding one entry per CDR3 protein. The table has about 310,000 distinct CDR3 sequences, around three fifths seen once. Germline DNA was extracted too, while blood RNA derived from unsorted whole blood. Remarks on this clonotype: Antigen: not known. A clone one base away is much larger, so this may be a read error.

The rearrangement links TRBV6-5 to TRBJ2-3, with 9 positions matching TRBD2. The TCR originated in a woman aged 25 to 39 with primary liver carcinoma and hepatitis B virus infection. The sample comprised peripheral blood. The CDR3 DNA follows: TGTGCCAGCAGCTATAGCGGGAGAGTTCAAGATACGCAGTATTTT. This gives the protein CASSYSGRVQDTQYF.